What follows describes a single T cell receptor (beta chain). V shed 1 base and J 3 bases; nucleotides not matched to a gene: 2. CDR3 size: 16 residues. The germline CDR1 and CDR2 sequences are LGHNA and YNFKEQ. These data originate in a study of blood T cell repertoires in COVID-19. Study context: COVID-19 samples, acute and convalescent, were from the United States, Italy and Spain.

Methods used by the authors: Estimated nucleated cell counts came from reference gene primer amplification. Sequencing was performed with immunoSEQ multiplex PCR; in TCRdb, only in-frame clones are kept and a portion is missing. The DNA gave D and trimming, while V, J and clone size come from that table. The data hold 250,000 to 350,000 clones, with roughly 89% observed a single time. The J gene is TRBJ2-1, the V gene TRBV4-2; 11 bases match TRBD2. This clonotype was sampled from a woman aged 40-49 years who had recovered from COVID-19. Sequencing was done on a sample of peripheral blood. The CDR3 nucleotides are TGTGCCAGCAGCCAAGGTAGCGGGAGGGACTACAATGAGCAGTTCTTC. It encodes CASSQGSGRDYNEQFF.